The T cell receptor beta chain under discussion was sequenced for a study of T cell clonotyping in hematopoietic cell transplantation. The data were produced by immunoSEQ multiplex PCR, yet TCRdb's version contains in-frame clones alone and is incomplete. The data contain over 10,000 clones, under 95% of them singletons. This clone was seen only once. Sample: peripheral blood mononuclear cells. The sequence was collected from a woman between 50 and 59 years old in good health. Some clones in this sample may be carry-over from other donors' samples.

The CDR3: CASSEGGAGKNIQYF. CDR3 bases: TGTGCCAGCAGTGAGGGGGGGGCTGGCAAAAACATTCAGTACTTC. This sequence joins TRBV25-1 and TRBJ2-4; tentative D call: TRBD2 (7 bases). Germline loops: CDR1 MGHDK, CDR2 SYGVNS. This CDR3 has 15 amino acids. V lost 3 bases and J 3 bases, leaving 12 bases between the germline ends.